Listed here is a single TCR beta chain. CDR3 size: 18 residues. CDR1 and CDR2 (germline): SGHRS, YFSETQ. Unmatched junction bases numbered 12, after V lost 3 bases and J lost 0 bases. The sample is drawn from a study of blood T cell repertoires in COVID-19. Only in-frame clones appear in the TCRdb table, and some are missing; sequencing was by immunoSEQ multiplex PCR. This table holds 200,000 to 300,000 clones, 84% found once. Specimen: peripheral blood. J is TRBJ1-5 and V is TRBV5-1; 7 bases map to TRBD1. This sequence originates from a man between 60 and 75 years old with acute or convalescent COVID-19. CDR3 amino acids: CASSYRGGRGYSNQPQHF. CDR3 nucleotide sequence: TGCGCCAGCAGCTACAGGGGCGGGAGGGGTTATAGCAATCAGCCCCAGCATTTT.